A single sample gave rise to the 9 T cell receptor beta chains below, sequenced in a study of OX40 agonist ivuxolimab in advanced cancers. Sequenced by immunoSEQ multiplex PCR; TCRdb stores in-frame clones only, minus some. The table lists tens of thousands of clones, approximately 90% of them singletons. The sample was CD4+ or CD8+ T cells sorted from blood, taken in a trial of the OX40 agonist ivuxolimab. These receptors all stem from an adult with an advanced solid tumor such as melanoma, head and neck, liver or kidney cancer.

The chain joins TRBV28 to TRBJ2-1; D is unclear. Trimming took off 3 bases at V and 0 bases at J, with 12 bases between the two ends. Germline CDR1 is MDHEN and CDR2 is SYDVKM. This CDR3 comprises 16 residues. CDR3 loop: CASSFALSSSYNEQFF. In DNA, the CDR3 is TGTGCCAGCAGTTTTGCCCTCTCGAGCTCCTACAATGAGCAGTTCTTC.

The CDR3 is CASSTTSGSNTDTQYF. CDR3 coding DNA: TGTGCCAGCAGCACGACTAGCGGGAGTAACACAGATACGCAGTATTTT. The chain couples TRBV7-3 to TRBJ2-3; 12 nucleotides agree with TRBD2. The CDR3 loop spans 16 amino acids. Germline CDR1 SGHTA, CDR2 FQGTGA. After removal of 5 bases from V and 2 bases from J, the junction contained 5 bases not matched to a gene.

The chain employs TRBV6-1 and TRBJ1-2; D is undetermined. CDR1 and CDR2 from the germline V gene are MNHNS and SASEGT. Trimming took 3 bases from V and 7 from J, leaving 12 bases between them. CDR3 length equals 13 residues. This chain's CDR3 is CASSDKDFGGYTF. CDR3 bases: TGTGCCAGCAGTGATAAGGACTTCGGTGGCTACACCTTC.

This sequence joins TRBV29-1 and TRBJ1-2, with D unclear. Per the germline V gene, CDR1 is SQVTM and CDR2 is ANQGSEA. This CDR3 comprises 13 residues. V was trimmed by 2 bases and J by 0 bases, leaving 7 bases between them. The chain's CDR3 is CSVEKGANYGYTF. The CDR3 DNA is TGCAGCGTTGAAAAGGGAGCTAACTATGGCTACACCTTC.

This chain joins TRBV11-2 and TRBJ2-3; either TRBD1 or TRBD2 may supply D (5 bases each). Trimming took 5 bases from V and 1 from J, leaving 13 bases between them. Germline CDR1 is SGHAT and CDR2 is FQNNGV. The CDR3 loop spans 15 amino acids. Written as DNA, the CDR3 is TGTGCCAGCAGCCCCAGGGAGAGGGGCACAGATACGCAGTATTTT. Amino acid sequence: CASSPRERGTDTQYF. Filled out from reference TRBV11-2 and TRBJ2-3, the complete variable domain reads EAGVAQSPRYKIIEKRQSVAFWCNPISGHATLYWYQQILGQGPKLLIQFQNNGVVDDSQLPKDRFSAERLKGVDSTLKIQPAKLEDSAVYLCASSPRERGTDTQYFGPGTRLTVL.

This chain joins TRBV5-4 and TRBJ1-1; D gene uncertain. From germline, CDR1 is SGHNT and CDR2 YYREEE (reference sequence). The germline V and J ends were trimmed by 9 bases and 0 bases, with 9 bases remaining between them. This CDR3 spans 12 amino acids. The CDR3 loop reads CAIRSMNTEAFF. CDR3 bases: TGTGCCATCAGAAGCATGAACACTGAAGCTTTCTTT. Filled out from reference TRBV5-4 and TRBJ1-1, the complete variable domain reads ETGVTQSPTHLIKTRGQQVTLRCSSQSGHNTVSWYQQALGQGPQFIFQYYREEENGRGNFPPRFSGLQFPNYSSELNVNALELDDSALYLCAIRSMNTEAFFGQGTRLTVV.

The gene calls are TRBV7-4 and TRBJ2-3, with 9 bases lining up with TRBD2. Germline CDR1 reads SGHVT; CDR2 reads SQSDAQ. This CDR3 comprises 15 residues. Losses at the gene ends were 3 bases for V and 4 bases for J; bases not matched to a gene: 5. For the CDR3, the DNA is TGTGCCAGCAGCTTCCGGCGGGAGGGAGCAGATACGCAGTATTTT. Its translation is CASSFRREGADTQYF.

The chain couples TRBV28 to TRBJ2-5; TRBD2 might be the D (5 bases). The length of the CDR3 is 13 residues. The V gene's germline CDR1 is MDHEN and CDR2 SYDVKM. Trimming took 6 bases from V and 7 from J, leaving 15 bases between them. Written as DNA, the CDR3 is TGTGCCAGCAGCTTAGCGAGTATGGGGACCCAGTACTTC. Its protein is CASSLASMGTQYF.

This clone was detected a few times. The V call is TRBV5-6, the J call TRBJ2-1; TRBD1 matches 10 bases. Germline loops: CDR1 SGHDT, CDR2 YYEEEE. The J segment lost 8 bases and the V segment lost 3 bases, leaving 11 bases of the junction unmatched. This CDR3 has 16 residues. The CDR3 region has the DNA TGTGCCAGCAGCTATGCGCCGGGACAGGGGAGGGATGAGCAGTTCTTC. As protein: CASSYAPGQGRDEQFF.